Listed here are 32 T cell receptor beta chains from one sample, sequenced in a study of blood T cell repertoires in COVID-19. The table came from immunoSEQ multiplex PCR; TCRdb's copy has only in-frame clones and leaves some out. The sample records about 180,000 clones, approximately 88% being singletons. The sequenced sample consisted of peripheral blood. The receptors were sampled from a woman aged 50 to 60 with acute or convalescent COVID-19.

The rearrangement links TRBV9 to TRBJ2-2, with a possible D match to TRBD1 (5 bases). Germline CDR1 reads SGDLS; CDR2 reads YYNGEE. The CDR3 has 15 amino acids. Trimming took off 3 bases at V and 0 bases at J, with 9 bases between the two ends. The CDR3 DNA reads as TGTGCCAGCAGCGCCTCAGGGTCGAACACCGGGGAGCTGTTTTTT. Translating it yields CASSASGSNTGELFF.

This rearrangement joins TRBV6-1 to TRBJ2-7; D unclear. Trimming cost V 3 bases and J 0 bases, with 9 bases left between them. Germline V CDR1 and CDR2: MNHNS, SASEGT. The CDR3 is 14 residues long. The CDR3, as DNA: TGTGCCAGCAGTGAGGCGACGGGCTCCTACGAGCAGTACTTC. Amino acid sequence: CASSEATGSYEQYF.

The rearrangement joins TRBV6-5 to TRBJ1-2; 7 bases map to TRBD1. CDR3 length: 15 residues. CDR1 and CDR2 from the germline V gene are MNHEY and SVGAGI. Losses at the gene ends were 2 bases for V and 1 base for J; bases not matched to a gene: 4. The CDR3, as DNA: TGTGCCAGCAGTTACAGGGACAGCTTTAACTATGGCTACACCTTC. Its protein product is CASSYRDSFNYGYTF.

This clone appeared a single time. The V and J genes are TRBV6-5 and TRBJ2-7; possibly TRBD2 for D (6 bases). Trimming took 8 bases from V and 0 from J, leaving 14 bases between them. The CDR3 runs to 14 residues. Germline CDR1 MNHEY, CDR2 SVGAGI. The CDR3 DNA sequence: TGTGCCAGCCCCGGAGGGGCCCTCTCCTACGAGCAGTACTTC. It codes for CASPGGALSYEQYF.

J is TRBJ2-7 and V is TRBV30, with 8 bases fitting TRBD2. Looked up from germline, CDR1 is GTSNPN and CDR2 is SVGIG (reference sequence). The CDR3 loop spans 14 amino acids. J lost 9 bases, V lost 3 bases, and 13 bases had no gene match. CDR3 in DNA: TGTGCCTGGAGATCCGCGGGAGGTTCTAGTGGGCAGTACTTC. Amino acid sequence: CAWRSAGGSSGQYF.

This clone was seen once. The chain recombines TRBV7-2 with TRBJ2-7, with D perhaps matching TRBD1 (5 bases). V was trimmed by 3 bases and J by 6 bases, leaving 12 bases between them. Germline V gene sequence: CDR1 SGHTA, CDR2 FQGNSA. The CDR3 covers 13 residues. The DNA of the CDR3 is TGTGCCAGCAGCTTCGCTGGGGCTGGCGAGCAGTACTTC. Residues: CASSFAGAGEQYF.

The V gene is TRBV10-2, the J gene TRBJ2-1; the match to TRBD1 covers 7 bases. Germline lookup yields CDR1 WSHSY and CDR2 SAAADI. This CDR3 has 14 residues. Trimming cost V 4 bases and J 3 bases; bases outside gene matches: 3. CDR3: CASSGDRVYNEQFF. The CDR3 region has the DNA TGCGCCAGCAGTGGGGACAGAGTCTACAATGAGCAGTTCTTC.

This clone was observed a few times. V gene TRBV23-1 combines with J gene TRBJ2-3, with unresolved D. TRBV23-1 is treated as an ORF (open reading frame) with a function not yet certain. Between the trimmed V and J ends, which lost 3 bases and 4 bases, there was a span of 8 bases. The CDR3 runs to 13 residues. CDR3: CASSQGRPDTQYF. DNA for the CDR3: TGCGCCAGCAGTCAGGGCCGACCAGATACGCAGTATTTT.

The chain joins TRBV10-2 to TRBJ2-7, with D maybe TRBD1 (6 bases). The CDR3 runs to 16 residues. Per the germline V gene, CDR1 is WSHSY and CDR2 is SAAADI. Trimming shortened V by 6 bases and J by 3 bases, and 21 bases separated the two germline ends. The CDR3 DNA reads TGCGCCAGCAGACAGGGTAATTCTCTGGGGGTCTACGAGCAGTACTTC. This translates into CASRQGNSLGVYEQYF.

DNA of the CDR3: TGTGCCAGCAGCCAACCCGGACAGGGGATACACGAGCAGTACTTC. Translation: CASSQPGQGIHEQYF. The chain combines TRBV7-2 with TRBJ2-7; 9 nucleotides agree with TRBD1. Germline V lookup: CDR1 SGHTA, CDR2 FQGNSA. Trimming removed 5 bases from V and 5 bases from J; junction bases left unmatched: 10. The CDR3 sequence is 15 residues long.

The count of this clone is one. The chain couples TRBV11-3 to TRBJ1-1; 9 bases map to TRBD1. Germline-derived CDR1 and CDR2 are SGHNT and YENEEA. J was trimmed by 0 bases and V by 5 bases; bases with no gene match: 1. CDR3 length: 14 residues. The CDR3 protein is CASSRDRVNTEAFF. The CDR3 DNA sequence: TGTGCCAGCAGCCGGGACAGGGTGAACACTGAAGCTTTCTTT.

This chain links TRBV28 with TRBJ2-7; 8 nucleotides align to TRBD1. V lost 5 bases and J lost 0; bases outside the gene matches: 6. This CDR3 spans 15 amino acids. Germline assignment: CDR1 MDHEN and CDR2 SYDVKM. CDR3 residues: CASSMGQDFSYEQYF. In nucleotides, the CDR3 is TGTGCCAGCAGTATGGGACAGGATTTCTCCTACGAGCAGTACTTC.

The V call is TRBV11-2, the J call TRBJ2-7; 9 positions agree with TRBD1. Germline lookup yields CDR1 SGHAT and CDR2 FQNNGV. J was trimmed by 2 bases and V by 2 bases; bases with no gene match: 7. The CDR3 loop spans 16 amino acids. This chain's CDR3 is CASSLNFGTGTYEQYF. CDR3 in DNA: TGTGCCAGCAGCTTAAACTTCGGGACAGGGACCTACGAGCAGTACTTC.

The rearrangement uses TRBV28 and TRBJ1-1; possibly TRBD1 for D (5 bases). CDR3 length: 16 amino acids. The V gene's germline CDR1 is MDHEN and CDR2 SYDVKM. Trimming left V 7 bases short and J 4 bases short, with 22 bases between. As DNA, the CDR3 is TGTGCCAGCACCCCCTGGGGGGAAGGCTTCGGCACTGAAGCTTTCTTT. This sequence encodes CASTPWGEGFGTEAFF.

The V call is TRBV5-1, the J call TRBJ2-1; 9 bases agree with TRBD2. This CDR3 is 17 amino acids long. In germline, CDR1 is SGHRS, CDR2 YFSETQ. V gave up 4 bases and J gave up 4 bases; unmatched junction bases: 12. In nucleotides, the CDR3 is TGCGCCAGCAGCCCGAGAGAAGCGGGAGGACCTTACAATGAGCAGTTCTTC. Translating it yields CASSPREAGGPYNEQFF.

The chain is built from TRBV3-1 (or the pseudogene TRBV3-2) and TRBJ1-4; weak D call: TRBD1 (6 bases). CDR1 and CDR2 (germline): LGHDT, YNNKEL (reference sequence). The CDR3 has 17 amino acids. V was trimmed by 0 bases and J by 0 bases, leaving 11 bases between them. The CDR3 protein is CASSQEGGQTTNEKLFF. The CDR3 DNA sequence: TGTGCCAGCAGCCAAGAAGGGGGACAAACAACTAATGAAAAACTGTTTTTT.

This rearrangement joins TRBV7-2 to TRBJ2-2, with no clear D. Between the trimmed V and J ends, which lost 4 bases and 1 base, there was a span of 4 bases. This CDR3 is 13 amino acids long. The germline CDR1 and CDR2 sequences are SGHTA and FQGNSA. DNA of the CDR3: TGTGCCAGCAGCTCAAAGAACACCGGGGAGCTGTTTTTT. It is translated as CASSSKNTGELFF.

The genes are TRBV7-8 and TRBJ2-7; TRBD2 matches at 10 bases. After removal of 1 base from V and 6 bases from J, the junction contained 12 bases not matched to a gene. Germline CDR1 is SGHVS and CDR2 is FQNEAQ. This CDR3 spans 17 amino acids. The CDR3 DNA follows: TGTGCCAGCAGCTTAGAAATAGCGGGAGGCATCATAAGCGAGCAGTACTTC. It translates to CASSLEIAGGIISEQYF.

CDR3 sequence reads: CSAYSMKAFF. CDR3 in DNA: TGCAGTGCCTACTCCATGAAAGCTTTCTTT. The gene calls are TRBV20-1 and TRBJ1-1; no clear D. Germline CDR1 is DFQATT and CDR2 is SNEGSKA (reference sequence). Between the trimmed V and J ends, which lost 6 bases and 9 bases, there was a span of 11 bases. The CDR3 runs to 10 residues.

The chain has TRBV19 and TRBJ2-5, with a weak D call TRBD1 (5 bases). The CDR3 contains 14 residues. The germline CDR1 and CDR2 sequences are LNHDA and SQIVND (reference sequence). Trimming removed 4 bases from V and 4 bases from J, with 13 bases in between. CDR3 residues: CASSTYQGRETQYF. CDR3 nucleotides: TGTGCCAGTAGTACGTACCAGGGCCGAGAGACCCAGTACTTC.

CDR3 protein: CASSTPKIQGTLGEQYF. The CDR3 DNA sequence: TGTGCCAGCAGCACCCCAAAAATACAGGGAACTTTGGGGGAGCAGTACTTC. The V gene is TRBV21-1, the J gene TRBJ2-7; the DNA was not used to check the table's D call, TRBD1. TRBV21-1 is a recognized pseudogene. The CDR3 runs 17 residues.

The chain recombines TRBV12-3 or TRBV12-4 with TRBJ1-1; D unclear. CDR3 length equals 13 residues. V lost 6 bases and J 3 bases, leaving 11 bases between the germline ends. The CDR3 DNA follows: TGTGCCAGCAGGTCATCGGCGGACACTGAAGCTTTCTTT. Amino acid sequence: CASRSSADTEAFF.

V is TRBV7-2 and J is TRBJ2-7; 11 bases are a match to TRBD1. The CDR3 loop spans 14 amino acids. Trimming cost V 6 bases and J 3 bases; bases outside gene matches: 4. The germline gives CDR1 SGHTA, CDR2 FQGNSA. The CDR3 DNA follows: TGTGCCAGCAGATTGGGACAGGGGGACTACGAGCAGTACTTC. Translating it yields CASRLGQGDYEQYF.

The chain is built from TRBV29-1 and TRBJ1-1; a possible D gene is TRBD1 (6 bases). The CDR3 runs to 13 residues. Germline V gene sequence: CDR1 SQVTM, CDR2 ANQGSEA. V lost 7 bases and J lost 0, with 12 bases in between. The CDR3 is CSAPGTLNTEAFF. CDR3 in DNA: TGCAGCGCTCCCGGGACACTGAACACTGAAGCTTTCTTT. Full variable domain (outside the CDR3, taken from reference TRBV29-1 and TRBJ1-1): SAVISQKPSRDICQRGTSLTIQCQVDSQVTMMFWYRQQPGQSLTLIATANQGSEATYESGFVIDKFPISRPNLTFSTLTVSNMSPEDSSIYLCSAPGTLNTEAFFGQGTRLTVV.

V gene TRBV6-2 or TRBV6-3 combines with J gene TRBJ2-1, with TRBD1 matching 7 bases. CDR1 and CDR2 (germline): MNHEY, SVGEGT. The CDR3 sequence is 11 residues long. V gave up 6 bases and J gave up 15 bases; unmatched junction bases: 8. The CDR3 coding sequence is TGTGCCAGCAGCCGAGGACAGGAACGGTTCTTC. Protein sequence: CASSRGQERFF.

The chain recombines TRBV7-2 with TRBJ1-3, with D unclear. The CDR3 covers 15 residues. Germline V gene lookup returns CDR1 SGHTA and CDR2 FQGNSA. V was trimmed by 1 base and J by 2 bases, leaving 9 bases between them. CDR3 loop: CASSLGLLTGNTIYF. In nucleotides, the CDR3 is TGTGCCAGCAGCTTAGGGTTACTCACTGGAAACACCATATATTTT.

The CDR3 coding sequence is TGTGCCACCAGTGAGCCGGGTTCCTTGAGCGATGAGCAGTTCTTC. Encoded protein: CATSEPGSLSDEQFF. V gene TRBV24-1 combines with J gene TRBJ2-1; D gene uncertain. Germline V gene data show CDR1 as KGHDR and CDR2 as SFDVKD. Trimming took 4 bases from V and 8 from J, leaving 17 bases between them. CDR3 size: 15 residues.

The gene calls are TRBV7-9 and TRBJ1-2; tentatively, D is TRBD1 (5 bases). The CDR3 is made up of 12 amino acids. Trimming left V 5 bases short and J 4 bases short, with 8 bases between. CDR1 and CDR2 from the germline V gene are SEHNR and FQNEAQ (reference sequence). CDR3 in DNA: TGTGCCAGCAGCCCGGACATCTATGGCTACACCTTC. Translating it yields CASSPDIYGYTF.

The chain combines TRBV24-1 with TRBJ2-4, with a weak D call TRBD2 (6 bases). V was trimmed by 3 bases and J by 4 bases, leaving 9 bases between them. CDR3 length equals 14 residues. Germline V CDR1 and CDR2: KGHDR, SFDVKD. CDR3 amino acids: CATSDKGTKNIQYF. The CDR3 DNA reads TGTGCCACCAGTGATAAGGGGACTAAAAACATTCAGTACTTC.

This chain links TRBV6-5 with TRBJ1-4, with D unclear. This CDR3 contains 15 residues. V lost 0 bases, J lost 5 bases, and 10 bases lay in between. The V gene's germline CDR1 is MNHEY and CDR2 SVGAGI. The CDR3: CASSYSPTENEKLFF. DNA of the CDR3: TGTGCCAGCAGTTACTCCCCGACTGAGAATGAAAAACTGTTTTTT.

The V call is TRBV29-1, the J call TRBJ2-1; 7 bases align to TRBD2. This CDR3 is 15 amino acids long. Germline trimming cut 4 bases from V and 6 bases from J; bases unmatched to any gene: 12. Germline CDR1 reads SQVTM; CDR2 reads ANQGSEA. The CDR3 protein is CSVGEGRGVRNEQFF. The CDR3 region has the DNA TGCAGCGTTGGGGAGGGCCGAGGGGTCCGCAATGAGCAGTTCTTC.

The V and J genes are TRBV7-8 and TRBJ2-3; D is ambiguous. Trimming took 3 bases from V and 6 from J, leaving 16 bases between them. CDR1 is SGHVS and CDR2 is FQNEAQ in the germline V gene. The length of the CDR3 is 15 residues. CDR3 loop: CASSLRSSGGDTQYF. Written as DNA, the CDR3 is TGTGCCAGCAGCTTGCGGTCCTCCGGCGGTGATACGCAGTATTTT.